The 3 T cell receptor beta chains in this list originate from one sample, sequenced in a study of T cells after yellow fever vaccination. TCRdb independently ran MiXCR on the 5' RACE reads; one entry per CDR3 protein. The profile covers roughly 300,000 distinct CDR3 sequences, with roughly 8.4% appearing a single time and around 17% taken by the ten largest. The material sequenced was PBMCs, taken roughly seven weeks after the first yellow fever vaccination. Every receptor here comes from a man aged 18 to 35 who received the YFV17D yellow fever vaccine.

V is TRBV4-1 and J is TRBJ2-1; D unclear. Germline V gene sequence: CDR1 MGHRA, CDR2 YSYEKL. The CDR3 length is 14 residues. V was clipped by 6 bases and J by 4 bases, with 13 bases between them. The CDR3 spells CASRLSARYNEQFF. CDR3 sequence (DNA): TGCGCCAGCAGGTTATCGGCACGGTACAATGAGCAGTTCTTC.

The V call is TRBV20-1, the J call TRBJ1-1; D call uncertain. V lost 1 base, J lost 3 bases, and 24 bases lay in between. The CDR3 has 18 residues. Germline-derived CDR1 and CDR2 are DFQATT and SNEGSKA (reference sequence). CDR3 in DNA: TGCAGTGCTAGAGGCATCGGAGGGAGTAGGTTGGTGGACACTGAAGCTTTCTTT. This translates into CSARGIGGSRLVDTEAFF.

This clonotype appeared a few times. The chain links TRBV5-1 to TRBJ1-1; D call uncertain. Per the germline V gene, CDR1 is SGHRS and CDR2 is YFSETQ. V gave up 0 bases and J gave up 6 bases, with 21 bases separating them. The CDR3 sequence is 17 residues long. The CDR3 bases are TGCGCCAGCAGCTTGGTAGTAACGTTTGGGAGTTTCGCTGAAGCTTTCTTT. Protein: CASSLVVTFGSFAEAFF.